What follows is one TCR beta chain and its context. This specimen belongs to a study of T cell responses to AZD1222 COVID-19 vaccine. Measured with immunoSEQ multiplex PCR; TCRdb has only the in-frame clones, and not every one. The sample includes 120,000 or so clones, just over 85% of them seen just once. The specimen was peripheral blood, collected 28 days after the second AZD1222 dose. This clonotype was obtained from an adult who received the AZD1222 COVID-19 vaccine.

CDR3 sequence (DNA): TGTGCCTGGAGCGCGGGACAGTCGTATGGCTACACCTTC. Translated: CAWSAGQSYGYTF. The V call is TRBV30, the J call TRBJ1-2, with TRBD1 matching over 7 bases. V gave up 3 bases and J gave up 5 bases; unmatched junction bases: 6. CDR3 length equals 13 residues. CDR1 and CDR2 from the germline V gene are GTSNPN and SVGIG (reference sequence). Together with reference TRBV30 and TRBJ1-2, the CDR3 gives the full variable domain: SQTIHQWPATLVQPVGSPLSLECTVEGTSNPNLYWYRQAAGRGLQLLFYSVGIGQISSEVPQNLSASRPQDRQFILSSKKLLLSDSGFYLCAWSAGQSYGYTFGSGTRLTVV.